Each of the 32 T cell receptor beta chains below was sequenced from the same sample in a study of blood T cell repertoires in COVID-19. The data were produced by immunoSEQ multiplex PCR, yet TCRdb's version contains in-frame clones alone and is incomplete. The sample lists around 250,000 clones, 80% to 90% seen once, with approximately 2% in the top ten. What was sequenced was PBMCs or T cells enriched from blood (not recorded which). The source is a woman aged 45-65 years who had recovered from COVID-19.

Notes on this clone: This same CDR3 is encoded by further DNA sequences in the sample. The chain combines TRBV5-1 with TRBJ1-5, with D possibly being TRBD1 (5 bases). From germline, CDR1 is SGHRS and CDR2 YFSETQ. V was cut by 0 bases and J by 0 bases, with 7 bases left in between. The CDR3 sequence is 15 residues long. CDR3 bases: TGCGCCAGCAGCTTGGGACAGTCTAGCAATCAGCCCCAGCATTTT. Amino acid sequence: CASSLGQSSNQPQHF.

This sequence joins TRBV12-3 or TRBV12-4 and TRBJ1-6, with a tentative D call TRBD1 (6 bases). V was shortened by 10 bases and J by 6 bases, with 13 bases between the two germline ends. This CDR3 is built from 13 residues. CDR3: CATRGSGNSPLHF. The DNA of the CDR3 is TGTGCCACCAGGGGTTCGGGTAATTCACCCCTCCACTTT.

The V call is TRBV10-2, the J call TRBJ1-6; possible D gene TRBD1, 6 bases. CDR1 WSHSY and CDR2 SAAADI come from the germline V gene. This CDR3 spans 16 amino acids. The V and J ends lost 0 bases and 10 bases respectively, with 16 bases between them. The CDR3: CASSESRTASRSPLHF. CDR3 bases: TGCGCCAGCAGTGAGTCCCGGACAGCCTCAAGATCACCCCTCCACTTT.

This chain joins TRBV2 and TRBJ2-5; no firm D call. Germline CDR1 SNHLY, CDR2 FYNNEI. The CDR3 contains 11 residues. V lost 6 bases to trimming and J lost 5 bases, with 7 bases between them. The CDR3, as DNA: TGTGCCAGCAGAAAAGAGGAGACCCAGTACTTC. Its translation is CASRKEETQYF. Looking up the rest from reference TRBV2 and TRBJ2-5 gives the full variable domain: EPEVTQTPSHQVTQMGQEVILRCVPISNHLYFYWYRQILGQKVEFLVSFYNNEISEKSEIFDDQFSVERPDGSNFTLKIRSTKLEDSAMYFCASRKEETQYFGPGTRLLVL.

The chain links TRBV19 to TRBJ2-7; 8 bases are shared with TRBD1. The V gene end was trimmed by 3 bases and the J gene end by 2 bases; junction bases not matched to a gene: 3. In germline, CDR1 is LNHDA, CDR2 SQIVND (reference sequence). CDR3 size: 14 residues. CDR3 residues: CASSMGQVPYEQYF. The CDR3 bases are TGTGCCAGTAGTATGGGACAGGTCCCCTACGAGCAGTACTTC.

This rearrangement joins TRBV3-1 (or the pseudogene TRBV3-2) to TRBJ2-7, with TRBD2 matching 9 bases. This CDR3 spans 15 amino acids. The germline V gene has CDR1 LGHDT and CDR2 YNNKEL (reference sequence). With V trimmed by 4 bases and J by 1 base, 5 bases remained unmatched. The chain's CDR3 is CASSRGLAGSYEQYF. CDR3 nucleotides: TGTGCCAGCAGCCGGGGTCTAGCGGGATCCTACGAGCAGTACTTC.

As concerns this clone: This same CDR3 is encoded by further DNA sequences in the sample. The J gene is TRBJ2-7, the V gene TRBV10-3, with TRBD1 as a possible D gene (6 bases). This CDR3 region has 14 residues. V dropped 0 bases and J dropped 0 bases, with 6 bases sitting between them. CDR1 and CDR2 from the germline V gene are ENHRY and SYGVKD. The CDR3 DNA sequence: TGTGCCATCAGTGAGTCAGGGGGCTCCTACGAGCAGTACTTC. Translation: CAISESGGSYEQYF.

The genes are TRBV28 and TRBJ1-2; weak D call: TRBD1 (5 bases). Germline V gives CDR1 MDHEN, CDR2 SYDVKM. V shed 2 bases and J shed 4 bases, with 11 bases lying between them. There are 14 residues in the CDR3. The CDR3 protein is CASSLPTGGYGYTF. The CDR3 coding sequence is TGTGCCAGCAGTTTACCCACGGGGGGCTATGGCTACACCTTC.

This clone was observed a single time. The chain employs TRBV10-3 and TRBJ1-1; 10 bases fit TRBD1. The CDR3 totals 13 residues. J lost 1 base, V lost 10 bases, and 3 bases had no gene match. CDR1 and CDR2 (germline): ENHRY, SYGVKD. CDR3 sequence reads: CATWTGGNTEAFF. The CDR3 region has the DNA TGTGCCACGTGGACAGGGGGGAACACTGAAGCTTTCTTT.

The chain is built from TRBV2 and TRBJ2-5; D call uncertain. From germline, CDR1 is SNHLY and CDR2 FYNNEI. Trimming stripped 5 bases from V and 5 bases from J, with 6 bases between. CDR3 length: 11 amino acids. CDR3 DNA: TGTGCCAGCAGTATCCGGGAGACCCAGTACTTC. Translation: CASSIRETQYF.

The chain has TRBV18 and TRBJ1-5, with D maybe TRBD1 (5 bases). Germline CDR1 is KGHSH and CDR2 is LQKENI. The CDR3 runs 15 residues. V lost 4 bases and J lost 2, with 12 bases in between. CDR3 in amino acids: CASSRGREGNQPQHF. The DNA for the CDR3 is TGTGCCAGCTCACGGGGCAGGGAGGGCAATCAGCCCCAGCATTTT.

In DNA form, the CDR3 reads TGCGCCAGCAGCTTCGGCAGCGTAGGTGGCTACACCTTC. This encodes CASSFGSVGGYTF. The rearrangement links TRBV5-1 to TRBJ1-2; D is unclear. V gave up 2 bases and J gave up 7 bases, with 12 bases separating them. Germline V gives CDR1 SGHRS, CDR2 YFSETQ. The CDR3 runs 13 residues. Combining the CDR3 with reference TRBV5-1 and TRBJ1-2 gives the whole variable domain KAGVTQTPRYLIKTRGQQVTLSCSPISGHRSVSWYQQTPGQGLQFLFEYFSETQRNKGNFPGRFSGRQFSNSRSEMNVSTLELGDSALYLCASSFGSVGGYTFGSGTRLTVV.

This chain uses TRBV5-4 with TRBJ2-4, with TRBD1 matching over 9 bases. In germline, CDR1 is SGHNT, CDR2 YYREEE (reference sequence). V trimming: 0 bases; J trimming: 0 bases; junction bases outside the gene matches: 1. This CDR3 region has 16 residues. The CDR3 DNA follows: TGTGCCAGCAGCTTGGACAGGGGGCTAGCCAAAAACATTCAGTACTTC. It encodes CASSLDRGLAKNIQYF.

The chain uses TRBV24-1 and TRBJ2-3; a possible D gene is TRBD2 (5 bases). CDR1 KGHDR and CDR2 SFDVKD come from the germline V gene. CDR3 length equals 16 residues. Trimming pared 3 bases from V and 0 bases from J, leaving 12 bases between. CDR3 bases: TGTGCCACCAGTGATGGGAGAATCAGGAGCACAGATACGCAGTATTTT. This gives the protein CATSDGRIRSTDTQYF.

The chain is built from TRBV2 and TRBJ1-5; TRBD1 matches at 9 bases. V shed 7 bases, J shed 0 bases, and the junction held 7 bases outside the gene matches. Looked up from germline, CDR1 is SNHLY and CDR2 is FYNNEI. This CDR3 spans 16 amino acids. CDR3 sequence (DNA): TGTGCCAGCAAAAGACAGGGGGACGTTAGCAATCAGCCCCAGCATTTT. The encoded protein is CASKRQGDVSNQPQHF.

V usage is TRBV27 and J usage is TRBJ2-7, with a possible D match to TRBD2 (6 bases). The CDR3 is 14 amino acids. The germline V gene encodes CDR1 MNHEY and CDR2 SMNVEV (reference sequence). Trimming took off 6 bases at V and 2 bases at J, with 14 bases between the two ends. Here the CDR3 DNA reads TGTGCCAGCAGAACCGGGACTCCTCCCTACGAGCAGTACTTC. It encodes CASRTGTPPYEQYF.

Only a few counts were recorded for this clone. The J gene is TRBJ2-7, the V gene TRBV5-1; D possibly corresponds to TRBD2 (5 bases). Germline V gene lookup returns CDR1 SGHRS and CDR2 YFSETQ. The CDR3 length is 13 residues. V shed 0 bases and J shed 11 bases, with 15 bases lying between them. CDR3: CASSLGRTSEEYF. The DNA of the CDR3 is TGCGCCAGCAGCTTGGGAAGGACGTCGGAGGAGTACTTC.

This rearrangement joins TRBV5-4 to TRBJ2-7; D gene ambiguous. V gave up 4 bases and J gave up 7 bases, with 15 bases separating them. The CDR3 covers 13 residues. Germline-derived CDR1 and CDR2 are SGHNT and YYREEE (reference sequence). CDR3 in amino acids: CASSPASNVEQYF. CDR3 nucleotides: TGTGCCAGCAGCCCCGCCTCTAACGTTGAGCAGTACTTC.

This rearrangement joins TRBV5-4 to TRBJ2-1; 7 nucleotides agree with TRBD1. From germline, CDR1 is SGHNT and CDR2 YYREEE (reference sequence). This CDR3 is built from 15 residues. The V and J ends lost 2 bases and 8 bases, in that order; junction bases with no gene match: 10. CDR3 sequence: CASSLRGPLGYEQFF. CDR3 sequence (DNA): TGTGCCAGCAGCTTAAGGGGGCCGTTAGGATATGAGCAGTTCTTC. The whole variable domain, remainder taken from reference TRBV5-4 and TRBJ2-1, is ETGVTQSPTHLIKTRGQQVTLRCSSQSGHNTVSWYQQALGQGPQFIFQYYREEENGRGNFPPRFSGLQFPNYSSELNVNALELDDSALYLCASSLRGPLGYEQFFGPGTRLTVL.

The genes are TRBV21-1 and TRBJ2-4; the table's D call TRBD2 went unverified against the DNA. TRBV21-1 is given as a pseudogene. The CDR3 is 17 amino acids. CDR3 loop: CASSKDEGGDQKNIQYF. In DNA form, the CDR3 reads TGTGCCAGCAGCAAAGATGAAGGAGGAGACCAAAAAAACATTCAGTACTTC.

The CDR3 DNA reads TGTGCCAGCAGTTTCCCGAGAATGACAGGGGACAAAGCTTTCTTT. Its translation: CASSFPRMTGDKAFF. V usage is TRBV28 and J usage is TRBJ1-1; 8 bases align to TRBD1. CDR3 length: 15 amino acids. Germline V gene data show CDR1 as MDHEN and CDR2 as SYDVKM. V trimming: 3 bases; J trimming: 9 bases; junction bases outside the gene matches: 12.

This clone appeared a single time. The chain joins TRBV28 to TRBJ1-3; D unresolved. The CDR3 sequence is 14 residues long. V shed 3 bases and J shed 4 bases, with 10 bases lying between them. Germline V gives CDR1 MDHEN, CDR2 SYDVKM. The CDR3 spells CASSLNVGGNTIYF. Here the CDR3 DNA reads TGTGCCAGCAGTTTGAACGTCGGGGGAAACACCATATATTTT.

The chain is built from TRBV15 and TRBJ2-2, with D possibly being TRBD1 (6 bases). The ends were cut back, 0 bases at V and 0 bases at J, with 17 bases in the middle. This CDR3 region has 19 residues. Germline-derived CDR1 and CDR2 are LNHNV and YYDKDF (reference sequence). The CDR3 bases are TGTGCCACCAGCAGAGATAACTTCCAGGGGATTACGAACACCGGGGAGCTGTTTTTT. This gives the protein CATSRDNFQGITNTGELFF.

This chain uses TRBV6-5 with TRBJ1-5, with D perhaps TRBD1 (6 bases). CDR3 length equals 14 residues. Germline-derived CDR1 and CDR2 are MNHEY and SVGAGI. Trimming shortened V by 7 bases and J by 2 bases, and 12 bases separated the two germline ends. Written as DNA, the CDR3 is TGTGCCAGCAACGATGCAGGGGGCAATCAGCCCCAGCATTTT. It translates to CASNDAGGNQPQHF.

CDR3 nucleotide sequence: TGCGCCAGCAGCCCGCGACAACCGGGACTAGTGGACGAGCAGTACTTC. This sequence encodes CASSPRQPGLVDEQYF. The rearrangement links TRBV5-1 to TRBJ2-7; 8 nucleotides agree with TRBD2. Germline V gene lookup returns CDR1 SGHRS and CDR2 YFSETQ. CDR3 length: 16 residues. After removal of 4 bases from V and 5 bases from J, the junction contained 14 bases not matched to a gene.

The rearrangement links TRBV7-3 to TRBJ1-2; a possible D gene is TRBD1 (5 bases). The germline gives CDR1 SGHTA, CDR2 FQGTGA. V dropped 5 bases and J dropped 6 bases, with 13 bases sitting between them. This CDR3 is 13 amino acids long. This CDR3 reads CASSPSGLDGYTF. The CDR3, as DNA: TGTGCCAGCAGCCCATCAGGGTTGGATGGCTACACCTTC. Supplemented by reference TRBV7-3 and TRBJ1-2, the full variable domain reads GAGVSQTPSNKVTEKGKYVELRCDPISGHTALYWYRQSLGQGPEFLIYFQGTGAADDSGLPNDRFFAVRPEGSVSTLKIQRTERGDSAVYLCASSPSGLDGYTFGSGTRLTVV.

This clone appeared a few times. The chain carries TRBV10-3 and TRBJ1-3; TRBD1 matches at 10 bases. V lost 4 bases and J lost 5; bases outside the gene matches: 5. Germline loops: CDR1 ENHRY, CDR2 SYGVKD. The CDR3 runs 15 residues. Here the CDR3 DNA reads TGTGCCATCAGTGGGACAGGGGGAGTGAGAAACACCATATATTTT. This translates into CAISGTGGVRNTIYF.

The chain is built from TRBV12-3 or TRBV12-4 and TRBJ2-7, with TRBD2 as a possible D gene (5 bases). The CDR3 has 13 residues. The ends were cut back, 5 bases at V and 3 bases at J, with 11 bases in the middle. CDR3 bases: TGTGCCAGCAGTCCGTCGGGGAACTACGAGCAGTACTTC. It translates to CASSPSGNYEQYF.

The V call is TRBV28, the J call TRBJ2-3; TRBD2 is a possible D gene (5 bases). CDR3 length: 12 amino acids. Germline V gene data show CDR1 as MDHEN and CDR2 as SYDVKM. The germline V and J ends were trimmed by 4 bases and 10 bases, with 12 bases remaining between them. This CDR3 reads CASSSSLEAQYF. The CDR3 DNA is TGTGCCAGCAGTTCGTCACTAGAGGCGCAGTATTTT.

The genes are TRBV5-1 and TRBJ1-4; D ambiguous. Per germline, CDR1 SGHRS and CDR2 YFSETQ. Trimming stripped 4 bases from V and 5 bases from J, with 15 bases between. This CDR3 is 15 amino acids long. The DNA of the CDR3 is TGCGCCAGCAGCCCGGCGGTGGGTCTGAATGAAAAACTGTTTTTT. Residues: CASSPAVGLNEKLFF.

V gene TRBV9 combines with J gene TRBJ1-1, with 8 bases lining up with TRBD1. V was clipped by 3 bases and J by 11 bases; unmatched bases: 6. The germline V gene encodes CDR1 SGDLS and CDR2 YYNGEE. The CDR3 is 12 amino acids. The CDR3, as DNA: TGTGCCAGCAGCGGGACAGGGCTTGGGGCTTTCTTT. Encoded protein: CASSGTGLGAFF.

The CDR3 reads CASSWDSSSTDTQYF. CDR3 DNA sequence: TGTGCCAGCAGTTGGGACAGCTCTAGCACAGATACGCAGTATTTT. The chain is built from TRBV2 and TRBJ2-3; 7 bases agree with TRBD1. Germline lookup yields CDR1 SNHLY and CDR2 FYNNEI. The V and J ends lost 5 bases and 0 bases, in that order; junction bases with no gene match: 5. The CDR3 has 15 amino acids.